The source of this T cell receptor (beta chain) is a study of blood T cell repertoires in COVID-19. J was trimmed by 8 bases and V by 5 bases; bases with no gene match: 6. Per germline, CDR1 MGHDK and CDR2 SYGVNS. This CDR3 contains 14 residues. Original handling: Reference gene primer amplification gave nucleated cell count estimates. Measured with immunoSEQ multiplex PCR; TCRdb has only the in-frame clones, and not every one. V and J calls and clone size are given by that table; D and trimming were obtained from the DNA. The sample shows fewer than 350,000 clones, 90% of them seen only once. Participants came from under 30 US areas, aged roughly 18 to 95 years.

The J gene is TRBJ1-6, the V gene TRBV25-1; 7 positions agree with TRBD1. Input material: PBMCs or T cells enriched from blood (not recorded which). The sequence came from a woman aged 18-30 years with acute COVID-19. This chain's CDR3 is CASSRFDRDSPLHF. The DNA of the CDR3 is TGTGCCAGCAGTAGATTTGACAGGGATTCACCCCTCCACTTT.